Listed below are T cell receptor beta chains from one sample, sequenced in a study of T cells expressing NK-cell markers. TCRdb reprocessed the 5' RACE reads, keeping one entry per CDR3 protein, no DNA. Recorded for this sample: some 440,000 distinct CDR3 sequences. The sequencing sample was made of blood T cells: a sorted CD56 or NKG2C T cell subset, CD4+ or CD8+ T cells, or bulk PBMC T cells (not recorded which). These receptors were obtained from a woman aged 45-65 years in good health. CDR3s include the opening cysteine and the closing phenylalanine or tryptophan.

TRBJ2-2,TRBV11-2,CASSTIQGRAGELFF
TRBJ2-5,TRBV7-9,CASSPRDPKSTQYF
TRBJ2-5,TRBV10-3,CAIAEPGETQYF
TRBJ2-4,TRBV6-2/TRBV6-3,CASSFPGAAKNIQYF
TRBJ2-3,TRBV6-5,CAVGFGTGSTDTQYF
TRBJ2-2,TRBV29-1,CSVSLAGYTGELFF
TRBJ2-1,TRBV7-8,CASSSPGPTSGRIYEQFF
TRBJ2-5,TRBV24-1,CATSPQGKETQYF
TRBJ2-1,TRBV10-3,CAISGTGKTYNEQFF
TRBJ2-7,TRBV10-3,CAISESKLYDEQYF
TRBJ2-1,TRBV20-1,CSAVIVPSEQFF
TRBJ1-3,TRBV5-1,CASSFPGSGNTIYF
TRBJ1-6,TRBV12-3/TRBV12-4,CASSFLKIGSPLHF
TRBJ2-2,TRBV5-1,CASSVGQGKVGELFF
TRBJ2-2,TRBV2,CASSVDFNTGELFF
TRBJ2-1,TRBV5-1,CASSSSTRGTFYEQFF
TRBJ1-1,TRBV4-1,CASSQAPGEFVAFF
TRBJ2-1,TRBV9,CASSVGDSLYNEQFF
TRBJ1-2,TRBV7-9,CASSFPGSYGYTF
TRBJ2-3,TRBV20-1,CSARDPARGSTDTQYF
TRBJ1-3,TRBV3-1,CASSRQVSGNTIYF
TRBJ2-7,TRBV5-1,CASSRTSGRERRTYEQYF
TRBJ2-2,TRBV6-4,CASSVRQGSNTGELFF
TRBJ2-7,TRBV27,CASRRAGTGSYEQYF
TRBJ2-7,TRBV7-9,CASSRGDIRHEQYF
TRBJ1-1,TRBV7-9,CASGLEGASTEAFF
TRBJ2-1,TRBV15,CATSREPGLVSYEQFF
TRBJ2-2,TRBV6-1,CASTPWVMPGELFF
TRBJ2-1,TRBV15,CATSSRTSANNEQFF